This TCR beta chain emerged from a study of blood T cell repertoires in COVID-19. The J segment lost 9 bases and the V segment lost 1 base, leaving 1 base of the junction unmatched. From germline, CDR1 is SGDLS and CDR2 YYNGEE. The CDR3 extends over 12 amino acids. Profiled with immunoSEQ multiplex PCR; TCRdb holds only in-frame clones, not every one. The data contain fewer than 450,000 clones, about 90% of them singletons. Input material: PBMCs or T cells enriched from blood (not recorded which). The chain has TRBV9 and TRBJ2-1, with 7 bases matching TRBD2. This receptor was taken from a man younger than 35 who had recovered from COVID-19. As DNA, the CDR3 is TGTGCCAGCAGCGTAAGCGGGGTTGAGCAGTTCTTC. This codes for CASSVSGVEQFF.